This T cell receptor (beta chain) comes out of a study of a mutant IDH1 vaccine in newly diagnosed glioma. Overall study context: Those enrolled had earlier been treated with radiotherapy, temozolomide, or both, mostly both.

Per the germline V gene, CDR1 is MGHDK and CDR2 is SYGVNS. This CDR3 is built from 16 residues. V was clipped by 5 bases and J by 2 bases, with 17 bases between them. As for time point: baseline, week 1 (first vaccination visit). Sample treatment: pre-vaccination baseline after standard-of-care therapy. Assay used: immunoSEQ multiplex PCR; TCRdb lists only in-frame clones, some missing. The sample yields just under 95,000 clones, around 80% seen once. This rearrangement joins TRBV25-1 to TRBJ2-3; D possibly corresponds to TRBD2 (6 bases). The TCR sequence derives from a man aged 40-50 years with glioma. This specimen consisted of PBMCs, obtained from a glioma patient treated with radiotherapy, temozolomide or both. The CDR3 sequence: CASSWRRDSLTDTQYF. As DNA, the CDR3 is TGTGCCAGCAGTTGGCGGAGGGACTCTCTCACAGATACGCAGTATTTT.